This TCR beta chain was sequenced in a study of CD8 T cells in ankylosing spondylitis. One entry per CDR3 protein, called by TCRdb with MiXCR from the 5' RACE reads. The sample gives 250,000 to 300,000 distinct CDR3 sequences, about 20% of which show up once; around 8% is in the top ten. The receptor's source is a male donor with ankylosing spondylitis or in good health (not recorded which). Material for sequencing was blood, either unsorted or a sorted T cell fraction (not recorded which).

The CDR3 protein is CASNRGGSGNTIYF. The DNA of the CDR3 is TGTGCCAGCAACAGGGGAGGCTCTGGAAACACCATATATTTT. The chain is built from TRBV12-3 or TRBV12-4 and TRBJ1-3, with 7 nucleotides matching TRBD1. V lost 7 bases and J lost 0; bases outside the gene matches: 3. The CDR3 sequence is 14 residues long.